The TCR beta chain under discussion was sequenced for a study of technical replicates of blood from a few donors. Repertoires were generated with immunoSEQ multiplex PCR, while TCRdb's copy carries only in-frame clones and drops some. The sample carries roughly 80,000 clones, around 91% recorded once. V was shortened by 4 bases and J by 6 bases, with 14 bases between the two germline ends. CDR3 length: 14 residues. Germline lookup yields CDR1 SGHDT and CDR2 YYEEEE. The chain couples TRBV5-6 to TRBJ1-5; TRBD1 might be the D (6 bases). The sequence was obtained from a human donor in good health. Input material: T cells isolated from PBMCs. DNA for the CDR3: TGTGCCAGCAGCGCAGGGACAATCCCTCAGCCCCAGCATTTT. This translates into CASSAGTIPQPQHF.